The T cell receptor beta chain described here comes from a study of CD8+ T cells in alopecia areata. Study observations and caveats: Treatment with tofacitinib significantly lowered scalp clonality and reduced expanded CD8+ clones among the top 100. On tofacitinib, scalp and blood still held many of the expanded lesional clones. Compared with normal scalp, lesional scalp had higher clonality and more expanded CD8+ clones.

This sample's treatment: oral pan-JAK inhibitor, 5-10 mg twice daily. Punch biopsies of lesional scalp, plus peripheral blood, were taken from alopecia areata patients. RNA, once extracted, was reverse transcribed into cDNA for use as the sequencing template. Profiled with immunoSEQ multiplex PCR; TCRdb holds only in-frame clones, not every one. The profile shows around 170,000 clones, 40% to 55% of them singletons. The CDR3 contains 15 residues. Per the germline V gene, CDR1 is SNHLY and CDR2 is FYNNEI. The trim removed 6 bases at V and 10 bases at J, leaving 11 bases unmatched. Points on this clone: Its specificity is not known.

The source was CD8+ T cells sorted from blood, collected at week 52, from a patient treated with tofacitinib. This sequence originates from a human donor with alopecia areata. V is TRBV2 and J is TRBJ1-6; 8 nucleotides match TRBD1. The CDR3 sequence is CASSVDRGKGSPLHF. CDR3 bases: TGTGCCAGCAGCGTAGACAGGGGAAAAGGCTCACCCCTCCACTTT.